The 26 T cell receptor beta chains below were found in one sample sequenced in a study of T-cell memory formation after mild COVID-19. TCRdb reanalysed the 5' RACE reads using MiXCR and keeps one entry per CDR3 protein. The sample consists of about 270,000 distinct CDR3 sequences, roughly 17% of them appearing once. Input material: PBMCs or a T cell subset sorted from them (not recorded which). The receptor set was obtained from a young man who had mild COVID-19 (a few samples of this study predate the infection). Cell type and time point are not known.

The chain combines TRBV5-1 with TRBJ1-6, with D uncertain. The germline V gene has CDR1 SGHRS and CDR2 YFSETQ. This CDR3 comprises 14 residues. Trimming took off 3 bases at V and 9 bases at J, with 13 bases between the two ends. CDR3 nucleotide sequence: TGCGCCAGCAGCTCCGGTCAGCGAGGTTCACCCCTCCACTTT. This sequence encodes CASSSGQRGSPLHF.

DNA for the CDR3: TGCGCCAGCAGTGATCGGTCTAGCGTCGAGACCCAGTACTTC. Its translation: CASSDRSSVETQYF. The chain carries TRBV10-2 and TRBJ2-5, with a tentative D call TRBD2 (6 bases). This CDR3 is 14 amino acids long. Trimming removed 3 bases at V and 5 bases at J, with 13 bases between. Germline V CDR1 and CDR2: WSHSY, SAAADI.

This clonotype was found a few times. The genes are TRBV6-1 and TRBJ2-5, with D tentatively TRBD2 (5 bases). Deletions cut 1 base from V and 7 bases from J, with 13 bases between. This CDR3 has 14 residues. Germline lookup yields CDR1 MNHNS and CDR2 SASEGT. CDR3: CASSEGGVVRTQYF. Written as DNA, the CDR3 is TGTGCCAGCAGTGAAGGGGGAGTCGTGAGGACCCAGTACTTC.

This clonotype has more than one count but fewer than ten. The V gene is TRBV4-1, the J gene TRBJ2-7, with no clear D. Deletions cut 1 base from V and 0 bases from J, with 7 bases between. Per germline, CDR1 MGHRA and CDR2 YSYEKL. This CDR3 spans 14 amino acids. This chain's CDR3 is CASSQGESSYEQYV. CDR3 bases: TGCGCCAGCAGCCAAGGGGAAAGCTCCTACGAGCAGTACGTC.

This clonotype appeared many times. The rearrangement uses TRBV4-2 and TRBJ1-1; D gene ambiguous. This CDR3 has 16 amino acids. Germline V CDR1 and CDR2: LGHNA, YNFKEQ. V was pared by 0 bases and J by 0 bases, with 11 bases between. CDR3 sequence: CASSQDWPGMNTEAFF. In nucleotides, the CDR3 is TGTGCCAGCAGCCAAGATTGGCCGGGGATGAACACTGAAGCTTTCTTT.

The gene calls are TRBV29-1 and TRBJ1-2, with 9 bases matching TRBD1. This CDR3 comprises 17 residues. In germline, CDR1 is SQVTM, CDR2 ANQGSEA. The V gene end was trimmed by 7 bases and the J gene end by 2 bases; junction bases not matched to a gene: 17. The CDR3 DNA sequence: TGCAGCGCCGGTAAGATCCAAACAGGGGGCGAGAACTATGGCTACACCTTC. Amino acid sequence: CSAGKIQTGGENYGYTF.

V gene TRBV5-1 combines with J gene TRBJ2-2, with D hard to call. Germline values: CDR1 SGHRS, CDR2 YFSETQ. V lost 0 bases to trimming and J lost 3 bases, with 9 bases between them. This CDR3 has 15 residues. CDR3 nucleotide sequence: TGCGCCAGCAGCTTGGGGCAGGTCGACACCGGGGAGCTGTTTTTT. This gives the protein CASSLGQVDTGELFF.

In DNA form, the CDR3 reads TGTGCCAGCAGGCCCAGGGGGTCAGATACGCAGTATTTT. It specifies CASRPRGSDTQYF. The gene calls are TRBV9 and TRBJ2-3; 7 nucleotides line up with TRBD1. Germline trimming cut 5 bases from V and 4 bases from J; bases unmatched to any gene: 4. Per the germline V gene, CDR1 is SGDLS and CDR2 is YYNGEE. The CDR3 extends over 13 amino acids.

CDR3 sequence: CASRDTPSTEAFF. DNA for the CDR3: TGTGCCAGCCGGGACACCCCCTCCACTGAAGCTTTCTTT. The rearrangement links TRBV2 to TRBJ1-1, with D perhaps matching TRBD1 (6 bases). V lost 8 bases, J lost 4 bases, and 14 bases lay in between. The CDR3 has 13 amino acids. CDR1 and CDR2 (germline): SNHLY, FYNNEI.

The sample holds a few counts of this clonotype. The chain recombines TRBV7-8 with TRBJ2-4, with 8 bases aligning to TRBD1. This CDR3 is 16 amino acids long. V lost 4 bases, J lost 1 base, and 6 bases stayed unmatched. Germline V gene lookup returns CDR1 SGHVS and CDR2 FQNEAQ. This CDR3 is CASSSGGDPAKNIQYF. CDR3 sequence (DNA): TGTGCCAGCAGCTCAGGGGGCGACCCTGCCAAAAACATTCAGTACTTC. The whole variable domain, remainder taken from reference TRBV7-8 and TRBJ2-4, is GAGVSQSPRYKVAKRGQDVALRCDPISGHVSLFWYQQALGQGPEFLTYFQNEAQLDKSGLPSDRFFAERPEGSVSTLKIQRTQQEDSAVYLCASSSGGDPAKNIQYFGAGTRLSVL.

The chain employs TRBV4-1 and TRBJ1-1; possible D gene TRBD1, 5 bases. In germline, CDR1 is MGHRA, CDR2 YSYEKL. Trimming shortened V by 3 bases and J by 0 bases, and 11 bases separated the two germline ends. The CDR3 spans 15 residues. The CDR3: CASSHLMTVNTEAFF. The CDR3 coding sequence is TGCGCCAGCAGCCACCTTATGACAGTGAACACTGAAGCTTTCTTT.

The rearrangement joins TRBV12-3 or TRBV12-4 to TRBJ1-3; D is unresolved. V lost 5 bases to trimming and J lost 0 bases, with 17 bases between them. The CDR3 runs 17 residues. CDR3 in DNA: TGTGCCAGCAGTCCCTCCCTAGTCGGCGCCTCTGGAAACACCATATATTTT. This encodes CASSPSLVGASGNTIYF.

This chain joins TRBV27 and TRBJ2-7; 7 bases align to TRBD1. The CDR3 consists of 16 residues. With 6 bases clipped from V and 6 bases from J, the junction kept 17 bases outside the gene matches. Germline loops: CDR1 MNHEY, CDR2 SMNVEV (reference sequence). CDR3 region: CASSPRGHRGPLEQYF. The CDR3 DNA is TGTGCCAGCAGCCCCAGGGGACACAGGGGACCCCTCGAGCAGTACTTC.

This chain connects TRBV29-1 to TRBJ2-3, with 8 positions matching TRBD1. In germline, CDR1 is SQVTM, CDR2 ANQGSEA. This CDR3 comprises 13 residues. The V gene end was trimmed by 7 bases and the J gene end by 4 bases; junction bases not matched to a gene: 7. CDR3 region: CSAGQGSADTQYF. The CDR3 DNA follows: TGCAGCGCTGGACAGGGATCAGCAGATACGCAGTATTTT.

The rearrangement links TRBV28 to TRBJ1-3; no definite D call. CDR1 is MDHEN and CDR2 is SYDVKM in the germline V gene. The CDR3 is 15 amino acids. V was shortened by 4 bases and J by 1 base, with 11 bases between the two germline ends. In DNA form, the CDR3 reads TGTGCCAGCAGTTCAGCCCCTCTGTCTGGAAACACCATATATTTT. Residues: CASSSAPLSGNTIYF.

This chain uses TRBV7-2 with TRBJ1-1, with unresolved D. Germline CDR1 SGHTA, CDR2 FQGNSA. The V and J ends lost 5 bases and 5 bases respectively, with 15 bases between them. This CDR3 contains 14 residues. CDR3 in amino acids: CASSLPDGKTEAFF. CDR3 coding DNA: TGTGCCAGCAGCCTCCCGGACGGGAAGACTGAAGCTTTCTTT. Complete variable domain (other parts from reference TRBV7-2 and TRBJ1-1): GAGVSQSPSNKVTEKGKDVELRCDPISGHTALYWYRQSLGQGLEFLIYFQGNSAPDKSGLPSDRFSAERTGGSVSTLTIQRTQQEDSAVYLCASSLPDGKTEAFFGQGTRLTVV.

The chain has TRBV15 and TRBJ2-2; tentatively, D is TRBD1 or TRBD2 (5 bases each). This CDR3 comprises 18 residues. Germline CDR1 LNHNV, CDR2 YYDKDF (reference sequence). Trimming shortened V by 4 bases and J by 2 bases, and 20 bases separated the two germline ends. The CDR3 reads CATSTIDSRGTNTGELFF. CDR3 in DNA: TGTGCCACCAGCACAATTGACAGCCGGGGTACAAACACCGGGGAGCTGTTTTTT. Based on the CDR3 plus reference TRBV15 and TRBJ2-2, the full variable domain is DAMVIQNPRYQVTQFGKPVTLSCSQTLNHNVMYWYQQKSSQAPKLLFHYYDKDFNNEADTPDNFQSRRPNTSFCFLDIRSPGLGDTAMYLCATSTIDSRGTNTGELFFGEGSRLTVL.

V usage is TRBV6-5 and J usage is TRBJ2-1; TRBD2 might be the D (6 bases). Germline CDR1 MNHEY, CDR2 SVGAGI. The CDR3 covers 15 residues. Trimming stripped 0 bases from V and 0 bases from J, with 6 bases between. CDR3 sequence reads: CASSYSAGSYNEQFF. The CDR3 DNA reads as TGTGCCAGCAGTTACTCAGCGGGCTCCTACAATGAGCAGTTCTTC.

As DNA, the CDR3 is TGTGCCAGTAGTATTGGGCAGGGGAGTATGAATGAGCAGTTCTTC. This encodes CASSIGQGSMNEQFF. The rearrangement links TRBV19 to TRBJ2-1, with a weak D call TRBD1 (6 bases). The CDR3 is 15 residues long. Germline V gives CDR1 LNHDA, CDR2 SQIVND (reference sequence). Trimming left V 3 bases short and J 7 bases short, with 16 bases between.

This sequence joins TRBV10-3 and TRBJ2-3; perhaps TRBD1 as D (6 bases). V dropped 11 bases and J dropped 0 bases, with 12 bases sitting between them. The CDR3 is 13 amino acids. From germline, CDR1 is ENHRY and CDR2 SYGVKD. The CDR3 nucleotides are TGTGCCTTCTGGACAGAAAGCACAGATACGCAGTATTTT. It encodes CAFWTESTDTQYF.

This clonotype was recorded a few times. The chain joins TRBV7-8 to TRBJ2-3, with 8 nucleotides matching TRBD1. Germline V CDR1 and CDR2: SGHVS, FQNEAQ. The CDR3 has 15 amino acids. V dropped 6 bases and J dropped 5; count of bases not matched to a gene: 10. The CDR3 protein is CASRYSGGSGDTQYF. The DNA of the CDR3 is TGTGCCAGCAGATACTCAGGGGGCTCGGGAGATACGCAGTATTTT.

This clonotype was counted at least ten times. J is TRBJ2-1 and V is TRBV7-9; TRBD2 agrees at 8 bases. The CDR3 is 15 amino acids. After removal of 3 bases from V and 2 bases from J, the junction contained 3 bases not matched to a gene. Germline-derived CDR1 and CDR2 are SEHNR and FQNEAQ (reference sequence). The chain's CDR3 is CASSLRGAPYNEQFF. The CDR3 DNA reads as TGTGCCAGCAGCTTGCGGGGGGCGCCCTACAATGAGCAGTTCTTC.

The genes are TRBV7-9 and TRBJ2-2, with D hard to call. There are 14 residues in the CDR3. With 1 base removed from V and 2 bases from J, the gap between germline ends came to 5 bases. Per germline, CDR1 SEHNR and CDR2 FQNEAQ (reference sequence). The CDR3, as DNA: TGTGCCAGCAGCTTAGGAGTTAACACCGGGGAGCTGTTTTTT. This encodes CASSLGVNTGELFF.

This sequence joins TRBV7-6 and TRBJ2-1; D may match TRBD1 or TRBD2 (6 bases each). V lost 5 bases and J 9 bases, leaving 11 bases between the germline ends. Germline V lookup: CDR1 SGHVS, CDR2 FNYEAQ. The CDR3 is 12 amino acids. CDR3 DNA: TGTGCCAGCAGCCCAGGGGAGGCTGAGCAGTTCTTC. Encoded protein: CASSPGEAEQFF.

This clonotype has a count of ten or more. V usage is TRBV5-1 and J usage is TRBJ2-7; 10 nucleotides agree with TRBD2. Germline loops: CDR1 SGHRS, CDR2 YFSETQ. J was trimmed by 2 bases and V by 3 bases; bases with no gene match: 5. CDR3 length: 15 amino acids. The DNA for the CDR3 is TGCGCCAGCAGCTGGGGGACTAGCGAAACCTACGAGCAGTACTTC. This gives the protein CASSWGTSETYEQYF. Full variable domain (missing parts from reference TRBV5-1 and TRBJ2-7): KAGVTQTPRYLIKTRGQQVTLSCSPISGHRSVSWYQQTPGQGLQFLFEYFSETQRNKGNFPGRFSGRQFSNSRSEMNVSTLELGDSALYLCASSWGTSETYEQYFGPGTRLTVT.

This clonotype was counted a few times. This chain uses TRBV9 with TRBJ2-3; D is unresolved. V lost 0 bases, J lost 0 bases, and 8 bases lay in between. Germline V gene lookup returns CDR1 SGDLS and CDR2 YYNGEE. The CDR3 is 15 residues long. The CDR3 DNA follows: TGTGCCAGCAGCGTAGGGGTCAGGAGCACAGATACGCAGTATTTT. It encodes CASSVGVRSTDTQYF.